These T cell receptor beta chains were read from a single sample in a study of T cell changes during pregnancy in multiple sclerosis. Some clones are missing from TCRdb's copy, which holds only in-frame ones; the method was immunoSEQ multiplex PCR. The sample has about 79,000 clones, 93% seen once; the top ten hold 0.65% to 0.95%. The material was peripheral blood, obtained in the second trimester of pregnancy. The receptors here all came from a female donor in good health, enrolled as a control in a pregnancy study. The CDR3 runs from the conserved cysteine through the conserved F or W. A D gene is named only where the DNA matches it firmly. A row's size may be missing; if present it is once, few, many or a size class.

j_call clone_size d_call v_call cdr3_aa cdr3_nt
TRBJ1-1 . . TRBV9 CASSVDQGLNTEAFF TGTGCCAGCAGCGTAGACCAGGGCCTGAACACTGAAGCTTTCTTT
TRBJ1-2 . TRBD1 TRBV7-2 CASSQTGVNDYGYTF TGTGCCAGCAGCCAGACAGGGGTAAATGACTATGGCTACACCTTC
TRBJ1-2 . . TRBV6-1 CASSERQADGYTF TGTGCCAGCAGTGAAAGACAAGCAGATGGCTACACCTTC
TRBJ1-1 . . TRBV2 CASSGLGGSNTEAFF TGTGCCAGCAGTGGGCTGGGGGGTTCGAACACTGAAGCTTTCTTT
TRBJ2-3 . TRBD2 TRBV2 CASTGLGGGAGDTQYF TGTGCCAGCACGGGACTAGGCGGGGGGGCCGGAGATACGCAGTATTTT
TRBJ2-3 . . TRBV5-1 CASSLGQSTDTQYF TGCGCCAGCAGCTTGGGACAGAGCACAGATACGCAGTATTTT
TRBJ2-2 . . TRBV4-3 CASSPLRDTGELFF TGCGCCAGCAGCCCGTTAAGAGACACCGGGGAGCTGTTTTTT
TRBJ1-6 once TRBD1 TRBV7-2 CASSRGTGETSPLHF TGTGCCAGCAGCAGAGGGACAGGGGAAACTTCACCCCTCCACTTT
TRBJ1-5 . . TRBV9 CASSVGHGVNQPQHF TGTGCCAGCAGCGTAGGTCACGGGGTCAATCAGCCCCAGCATTTT
TRBJ1-1 . . TRBV7-3 CASSSRGGPGTEAFF TGTGCCAGCAGCTCGAGAGGGGGACCGGGCACTGAAGCTTTCTTT
TRBJ1-5 few . TRBV6-5 CASSSIPPAGNQPQHF TGTGCCAGCAGTTCGATCCCACCGGCGGGCAATCAGCCCCAGCATTTT
TRBJ2-2 . . TRBV7-2 CASSPGLHRELFF TGTGCCAGCAGCCCCGGACTCCACAGGGAGCTGTTTTTT
TRBJ1-1 . . TRBV4-1 CASSPRENTEAFF TGCGCCAGCAGCCCCAGGGAGAACACTGAAGCTTTCTTT
TRBJ2-7 . TRBD1 TRBV6-5 CASSSQGRREQYF TGTGCCAGCAGTTCACAGGGGAGACGCGAGCAGTACTTC
TRBJ2-2 once . TRBV27 CASSLQGTGELFF TGTGCCAGCAGTCTGCAGGGGACCGGGGAGCTGTTTTTT
TRBJ1-6 once . TRBV5-6 CASSPDGGGNSPLHF TGTGCCAGCAGCCCGGATGGTGGCGGGAATTCACCCCTCCACTTT
TRBJ2-3 . TRBD2 TRBV4-2 CASSPGALRLAGGLDTQYF TGTGCCAGCAGCCCCGGGGCGTTGAGGCTAGCGGGGGGGCTGGATACGCAGTATTTT
TRBJ1-2 . TRBD1 TRBV19 CASETGGSGGYTF TGTGCCAGTGAGACAGGGGGTTCGGGTGGCTACACCTTC
TRBJ2-1 . TRBD2 TRBV5-5 CASSFSGGAINEQFF TGTGCCAGCAGCTTCAGCGGGGGGGCCATTAATGAGCAGTTCTTC
TRBJ1-1 . TRBD1 TRBV5-6 CASSFTGVNTEAFF TGTGCCAGCAGCTTCACAGGGGTGAACACTGAAGCTTTCTTT
TRBJ1-2 . . TRBV11-1 CASSGLSNYGYTF TGTGCCAGCAGTGGGCTCTCTAACTATGGCTACACCTTC
TRBJ2-7 once TRBD2 TRBV6-6 CASSTWTSGDHEQYF TGTGCCAGCAGTACCTGGACTAGCGGGGACCACGAGCAGTACTTC
TRBJ1-1 . . TRBV13 CASSLAPSTGNTEAFF TGTGCCAGCAGCTTAGCCCCCTCGACAGGGAACACTGAAGCTTTCTTT
TRBJ1-2 . . TRBV19 CAIGRGKTDYGYTF TGTGCCATTGGCAGGGGTAAAACGGACTATGGCTACACCTTC
TRBJ1-1 . . TRBV5-6 CASSLAAGNTEAFF TGTGCCAGCAGCTTGGCAGCAGGGAACACTGAAGCTTTCTTT
TRBJ2-7 once TRBD2 TRBV4-2 CASSQLTSGEEQYF TGTGCCAGCAGCCAATTGACTAGCGGGGAAGAGCAGTACTTC
TRBJ1-4 . TRBD1 TRBV6-5 CASSGQGGTNEKLFF TGTGCCAGCAGCGGACAGGGGGGAACAAATGAAAAACTGTTTTTT
TRBJ2-7 few TRBD2 TRBV4-1 CASSRGLAATYEQYF TGCGCCAGCAGCCGCGGACTAGCGGCCACCTACGAGCAGTACTTC
TRBJ1-2 . TRBD1 TRBV7-2 CASSIDRDGRYGYTF TGTGCCAGCAGCATCGACAGGGATGGGCGCTATGGCTACACCTTC